This TCR beta chain is from a study of blood T cell repertoires in COVID-19 (TCRdb year 2020). For the study in its entirety: Samples covering the acute and convalescent phases of COVID-19 were provided by collaborators in the United States, Italy and Spain. The dataset comprised deeply sampled blood TCRbeta repertoires from subjects exposed to, actively infected with, or recovered from COVID-19. Sample metadata almost always included a de-identified subject ID, COVID-19 status, age in years and sex. Where available, HLA class I and class II types were obtained from metadata supplied by the sample provider rather than from assay-based typing. The material from the prospective study consisted of cDNA or gDNA derived from T cells, B-cell-depleted T cells, or PBMCs. A freely available public database, intended as a resource for researchers studying the immune response to SARS-CoV-2, is where the repertoires were released. Samples were obtained from the ongoing ImmuneRACE study (first 160 participants) and from over 1,000 subjects provided by 6 global collaborators. Study-wide findings and limitations: The amount of clinical and demographic metadata varied by source and participant and was provided uncurated.

One collaborating source in Seattle enrolled patients during active infection and followed them longitudinally through the course of disease. Collaborating institutions collected whole blood in K2EDTA tubes following their own protocols. For TCRbeta analysis, collaborator samples were shipped as frozen whole blood, as isolated PBMCs, or as DNA extracted from either sample type. At the junction V is shortened by 3 bases and J by 3 bases, with 12 bases in between. The CDR3 goes from the cysteine to the phenylalanine over 14 residues. Only CDR3 DNA remains: 42 bases, in frame from the first base. CDR1 MNHEY and CDR2 SMNVEV were looked up in the germline V gene (reference sequence). TCRbeta CDR3 regions were amplified from genomic DNA by means of the immunoSEQ Assay, a bias-controlled multiplex PCR. Per the authors' processing: Within the assay, amplification of reference gene primers was used to estimate how many nucleated cells each sample contained. To quantify the absolute abundance of each unique TCRbeta CDR3 rearrangement, sequence reads were collapsed and filtered. For each sample, productive Simpson clonality was calculated by taking the square root of Simpson's diversity index across productive rearrangements. In TCRdb, the immuneACCESS table is reduced to in-frame sequences with V and J assigned. These tables do not hold every clone; where another copy was compared, an unresolved V gene accounts for under half, and the others remain unexplained. The D gene and trimming were derived from the DNA, and the V and J assignments and clone size from that table. This sample has fewer than 250,000 clones in its table, and 85% to 90% of those were observed once. The ten largest clonotypes hold approximately 2.4% of the sample.

Comments on this clone: What antigen it recognizes has not been identified. One base away there is no much larger clone; base qualities are not given.

This receptor was taken from a man younger than 40 with COVID-19, enrolled during active disease. Recombination joined TRBV27 with TRBJ2-7, with TRBD2 tentatively as D gene (5 bases match). The specimen sequenced was peripheral blood. The CDR3 region has the sequence CASSFIGGYYEQYF. In nucleotides, the sequence is TGTGCCAGCAGTTTTATAGGAGGCTACTACGAGCAGTACTTC.